This T cell receptor beta chain was obtained from a study of beta chain features in type 1 diabetes. Looked up from germline, CDR1 is MNHNS and CDR2 is SASEGT. V lost 6 bases to trimming and J lost 5 bases; unmatched junction nucleotides: 9. The CDR3 spans 14 residues. Since all of the isolated RNA was reverse transcribed, expressed TCRB transcripts were what got sequenced. Repertoires were generated with immunoSEQ multiplex PCR, while TCRdb's copy carries only in-frame clones and drops some. The sample includes 25,000 to 30,000 clones, approximately 65% of them seen just once. CD45RO/CCR7/CD25/CD127/CD95/CD27 sorting isolated CD4+ naive, central memory, regulatory and stem cell-like memory cells. A remark on this clone: Its antigen is still unknown. This same CDR3 is encoded by further DNA sequences in the sample.

Overall study findings and caveats: All four CD4+ subsets of Type 1 diabetes patients contained TCRB CDR3s that were moderately but significantly shorter.

The material sequenced was Tregs from blood. The chain employs TRBV6-1 and TRBJ1-2; 7 positions agree with TRBD1. The receptor was derived from a woman aged 25-40 years with type 1 diabetes. The CDR3: CASRGGTENYGYTF. The DNA for the CDR3 is TGTGCCAGCAGAGGAGGGACAGAGAATTATGGCTACACCTTC.